This T cell receptor (beta chain) was documented in a study of OX40 agonist ivuxolimab in advanced cancers. Study background: At doses from 0.01 to 10 mg/kg, patients were given intravenous ivuxolimab every 2 weeks. Patients achieving partial responses numbered three: one hepatocellular carcinoma case and two cutaneous melanoma cases. Study-level points and caveats: Expanded clones were, on average, more numerous in CD8+ T cells than in CD4+.

The count of this clone is one. Its specificity is not known. V was clipped by 3 bases and J by 1 base, with 14 bases between them. The germline V gene encodes CDR1 SGHRS and CDR2 YFSETQ. The CDR3 is 15 residues long. Sequencing was performed with immunoSEQ multiplex PCR; in TCRdb, only in-frame clones are kept and a portion is missing. The table lists 15,000 or so clones, about 90% of them singletons. The sequence was collected from an adult with an advanced solid tumor such as melanoma, head and neck, liver or kidney cancer. The chain combines TRBV5-1 with TRBJ2-7; D not resolved. The sample in question was CD4+ or CD8+ T cells sorted from blood, obtained in a trial of the OX40 agonist ivuxolimab. The CDR3 is CASSWTEIGSYEQYF. The CDR3 nucleotides read TGCGCCAGCAGCTGGACGGAGATAGGGTCCTACGAGCAGTACTTC.